This TCR beta chain was captured by sequencing in a study of T cell changes during pregnancy in multiple sclerosis. Assay used: immunoSEQ multiplex PCR; TCRdb lists only in-frame clones, some missing. The table has fewer than 65,000 clones, 91% seen once. This sequence originates from a female donor in good health, enrolled as a control in a pregnancy study. The sequenced sample was peripheral blood, obtained after pregnancy.

The CDR3 here is CASSPPGVFSYEQYF. The CDR3 nucleotides are TGTGCCAGCAGCCCACCAGGCGTCTTCTCCTACGAGCAGTACTTC. The genes are TRBV7-9 and TRBJ2-7; no definite D call. The CDR3 loop spans 15 amino acids. The germline V and J ends were trimmed by 5 bases and 0 bases, with 14 bases remaining between them. In germline, CDR1 is SEHNR, CDR2 FQNEAQ (reference sequence).